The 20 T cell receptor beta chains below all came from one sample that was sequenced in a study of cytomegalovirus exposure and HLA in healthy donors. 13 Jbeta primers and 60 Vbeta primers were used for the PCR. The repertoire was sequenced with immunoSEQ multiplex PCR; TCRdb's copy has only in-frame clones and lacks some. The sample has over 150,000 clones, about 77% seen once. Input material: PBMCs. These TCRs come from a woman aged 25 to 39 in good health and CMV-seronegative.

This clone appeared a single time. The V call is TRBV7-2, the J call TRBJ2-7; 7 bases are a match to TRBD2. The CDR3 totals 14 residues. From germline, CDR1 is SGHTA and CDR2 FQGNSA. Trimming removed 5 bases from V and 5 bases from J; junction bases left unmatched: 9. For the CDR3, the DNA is TGTGCCAGCAGCCCACGGGGGAGGGAGGACGAGCAGTACTTC. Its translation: CASSPRGREDEQYF.

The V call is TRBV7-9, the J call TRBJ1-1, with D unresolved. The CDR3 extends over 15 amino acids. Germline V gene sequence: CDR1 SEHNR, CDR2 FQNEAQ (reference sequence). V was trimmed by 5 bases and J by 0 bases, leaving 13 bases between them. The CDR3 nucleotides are TGTGCCAGCAGCCCCCCGGGAGGGATGAACACTGAAGCTTTCTTT. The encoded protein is CASSPPGGMNTEAFF.

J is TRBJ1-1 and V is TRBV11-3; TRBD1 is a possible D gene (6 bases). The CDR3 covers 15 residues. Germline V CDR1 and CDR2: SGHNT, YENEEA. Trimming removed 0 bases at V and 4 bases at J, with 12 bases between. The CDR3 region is CASSLDGRGGTEAFF. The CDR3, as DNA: TGTGCCAGCAGCTTAGATGGGCGAGGGGGCACTGAAGCTTTCTTT. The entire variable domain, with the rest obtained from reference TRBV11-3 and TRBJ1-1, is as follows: EAGVVQSPRYKIIEKKQPVAFWCNPISGHNTLYWYLQNLGQGPELLIRYENEEAVDDSQLPKDRFSAERLKGVDSTLKIQPAELGDSAVYLCASSLDGRGGTEAFFGQGTRLTVV.

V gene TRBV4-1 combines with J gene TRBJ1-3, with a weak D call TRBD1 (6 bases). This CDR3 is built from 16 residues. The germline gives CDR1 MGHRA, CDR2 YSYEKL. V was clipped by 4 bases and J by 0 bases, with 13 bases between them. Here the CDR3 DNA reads TGCGCCAGCAGCCTGGGGGGGGCCAGCTCTGGAAACACCATATATTTT. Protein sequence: CASSLGGASSGNTIYF.

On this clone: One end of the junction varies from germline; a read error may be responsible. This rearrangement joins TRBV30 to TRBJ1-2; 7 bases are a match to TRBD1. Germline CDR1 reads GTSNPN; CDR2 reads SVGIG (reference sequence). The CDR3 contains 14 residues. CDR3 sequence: CARDPRGFRDGYPF. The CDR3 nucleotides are TGTGCCCGAGACCCCAGGGGGTTTCGGGATGGCTACCCCTTC.

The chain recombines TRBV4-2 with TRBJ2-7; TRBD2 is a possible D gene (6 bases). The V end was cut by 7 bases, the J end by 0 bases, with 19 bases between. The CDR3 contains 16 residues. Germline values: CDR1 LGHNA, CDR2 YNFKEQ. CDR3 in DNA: TGTGCCAGCAACCAGGGAGGTCAGGGCAGCTCCTACGAGCAGTACTTC. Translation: CASNQGGQGSSYEQYF.

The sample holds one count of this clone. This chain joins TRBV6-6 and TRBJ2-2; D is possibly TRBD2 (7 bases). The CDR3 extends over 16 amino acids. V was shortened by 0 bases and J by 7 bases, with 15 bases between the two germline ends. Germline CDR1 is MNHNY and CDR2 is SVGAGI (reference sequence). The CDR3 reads CASSYSGGGANGELFF. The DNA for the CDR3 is TGTGCCAGCAGTTACTCGGGGGGGGGCGCGAACGGGGAGCTGTTTTTT.

This CDR3 is CASRPRPQGEQYF. CDR3 nucleotides: TGTGCCAGCAGACCAAGACCCCAGGGGGAGCAGTACTTC. J is TRBJ2-7 and V is TRBV28, with D possibly being TRBD1 (6 bases). CDR1 MDHEN and CDR2 SYDVKM come from the germline V gene. The CDR3 is made up of 13 amino acids. Trimming pared 6 bases from V and 7 bases from J, leaving 16 bases between. Using reference TRBV28 and TRBJ2-7 for the parts outside the CDR3, the full variable domain is DVKVTQSSRYLVKRTGEKVFLECVQDMDHENMFWYRQDPGLGLRLIYFSYDVKMKEKGDIPEGYSVSREKKERFSLILESASTNQTSMYLCASRPRPQGEQYFGPGTRLTVT.

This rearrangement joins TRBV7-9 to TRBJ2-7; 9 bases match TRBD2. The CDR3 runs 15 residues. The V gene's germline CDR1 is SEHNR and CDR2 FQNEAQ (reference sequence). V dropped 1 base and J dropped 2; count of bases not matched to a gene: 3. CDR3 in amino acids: CASSLGGTSTYEQYF. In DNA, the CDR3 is TGTGCCAGCAGCTTAGGAGGGACTAGCACCTACGAGCAGTACTTC.

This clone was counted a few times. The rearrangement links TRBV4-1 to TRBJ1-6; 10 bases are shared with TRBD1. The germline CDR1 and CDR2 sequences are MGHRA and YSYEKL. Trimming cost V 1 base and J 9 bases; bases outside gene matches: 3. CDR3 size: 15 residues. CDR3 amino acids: CASSQGQGAISPLHF. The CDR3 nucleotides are TGCGCCAGCAGCCAAGGACAGGGGGCGATTTCACCCCTCCACTTT.

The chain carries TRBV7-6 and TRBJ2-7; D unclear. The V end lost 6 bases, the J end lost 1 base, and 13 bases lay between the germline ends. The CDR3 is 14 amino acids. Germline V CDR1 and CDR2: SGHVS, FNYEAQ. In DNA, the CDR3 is TGTGCCAGCAGTCAACTTTTAGATTCCTACGAGCAGTACTTC. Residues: CASSQLLDSYEQYF.

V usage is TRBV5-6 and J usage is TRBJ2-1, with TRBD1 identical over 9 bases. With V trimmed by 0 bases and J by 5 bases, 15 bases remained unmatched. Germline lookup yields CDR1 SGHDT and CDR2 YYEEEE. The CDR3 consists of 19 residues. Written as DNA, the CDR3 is TGTGCCAGCAGCTTGGCCCGATCACTGGACAGGGGCAGGGACAATGAGCAGTTCTTC. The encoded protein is CASSLARSLDRGRDNEQFF.

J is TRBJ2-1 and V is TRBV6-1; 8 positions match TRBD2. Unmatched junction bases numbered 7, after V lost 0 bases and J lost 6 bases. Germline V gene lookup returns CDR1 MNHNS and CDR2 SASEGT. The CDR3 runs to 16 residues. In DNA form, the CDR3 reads TGTGCCAGCAGTGAAGCCTGGGGTAGCGGGATCAATGAGCAGTTCTTC. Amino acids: CASSEAWGSGINEQFF.

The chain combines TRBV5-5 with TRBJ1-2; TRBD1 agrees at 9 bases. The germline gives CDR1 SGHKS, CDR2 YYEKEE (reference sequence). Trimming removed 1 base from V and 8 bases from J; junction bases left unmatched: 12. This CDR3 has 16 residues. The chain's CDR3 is CASSLRTGVWDGGYTF. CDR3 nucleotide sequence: TGTGCCAGCAGCTTGAGGACAGGGGTGTGGGATGGCGGCTACACCTTC.

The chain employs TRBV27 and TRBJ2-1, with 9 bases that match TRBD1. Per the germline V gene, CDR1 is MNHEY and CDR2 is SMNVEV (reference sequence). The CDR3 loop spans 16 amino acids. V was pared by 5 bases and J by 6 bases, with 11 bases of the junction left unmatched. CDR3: CASSPGQGFPSNEQFF. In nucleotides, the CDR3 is TGTGCCAGCAGTCCGGGACAGGGCTTTCCTAGCAATGAGCAGTTCTTC.

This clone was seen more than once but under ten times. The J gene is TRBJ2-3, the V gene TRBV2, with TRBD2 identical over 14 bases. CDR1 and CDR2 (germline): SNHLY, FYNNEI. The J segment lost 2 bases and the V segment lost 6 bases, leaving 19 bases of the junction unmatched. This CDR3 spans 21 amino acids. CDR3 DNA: TGTGCCAGCAGCACTAGGAGAGACGGGACTAGCGGGAGAATGCCCACAGATACGCAGTATTTT. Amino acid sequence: CASSTRRDGTSGRMPTDTQYF.

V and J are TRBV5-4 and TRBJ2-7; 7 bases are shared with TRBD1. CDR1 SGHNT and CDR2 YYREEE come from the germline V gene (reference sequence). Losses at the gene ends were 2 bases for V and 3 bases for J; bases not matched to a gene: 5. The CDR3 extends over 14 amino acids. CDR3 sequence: CASSFQGDYYEQYF. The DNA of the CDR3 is TGTGCCAGCAGCTTCCAGGGGGATTACTACGAGCAGTACTTC.

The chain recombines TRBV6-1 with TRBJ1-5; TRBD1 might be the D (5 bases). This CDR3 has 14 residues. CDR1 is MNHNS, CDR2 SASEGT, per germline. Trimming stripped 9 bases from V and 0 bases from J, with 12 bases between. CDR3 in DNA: TGTGCCAGTGACTGGGGCAGTAGCAATCAGCCCCAGCATTTT. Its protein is CASDWGSSNQPQHF.

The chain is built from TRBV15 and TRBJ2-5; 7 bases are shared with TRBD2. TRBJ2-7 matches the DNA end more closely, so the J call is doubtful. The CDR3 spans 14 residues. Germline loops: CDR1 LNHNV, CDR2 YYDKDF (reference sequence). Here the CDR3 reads CATRSGGGSYEQYF. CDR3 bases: TGTGCCACCAGGTCGGGCGGGGGATCCTACGAGCAGTACTTC.

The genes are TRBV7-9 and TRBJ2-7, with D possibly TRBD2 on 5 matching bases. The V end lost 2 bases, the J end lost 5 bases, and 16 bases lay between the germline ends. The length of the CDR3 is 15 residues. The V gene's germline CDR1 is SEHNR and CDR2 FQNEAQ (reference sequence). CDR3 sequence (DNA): TGTGCCAGCAGCTTATGGTACGGAGAGGGCAACGAGCAGTACTTC. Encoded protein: CASSLWYGEGNEQYF.